Shown below are 28 T cell receptor beta chains from a single sample sequenced in a study of blood T cell repertoires in COVID-19. Measured with immunoSEQ multiplex PCR; TCRdb has only the in-frame clones, and not every one. The sample holds about 300,000 clones; approximately 86% are singletons and the top ten take roughly 1.3%. The sequenced material came from peripheral blood. The receptors here all came from a man aged 65-85 years with acute or convalescent COVID-19.

V is TRBV5-4 and J is TRBJ1-2; D is perhaps TRBD1 (6 bases). The length of the CDR3 is 15 residues. Deletions cut 4 bases from V and 2 bases from J, with 15 bases between. Germline V CDR1 and CDR2: SGHNT, YYREEE (reference sequence). Here the CDR3 reads CASSGGAGVNYGYTF. The CDR3 DNA is TGTGCCAGCAGCGGGGGGGCAGGGGTGAACTATGGCTACACCTTC.

To note about this clone: One end of the junction varies from germline; a read error may be responsible. The gene calls are TRBV7-9 and TRBJ1-3, with 8 bases aligning to TRBD1. Germline V gives CDR1 SEHNR, CDR2 FQNEAQ (reference sequence). The CDR3 is made up of 13 amino acids. The CDR3: CASGWQGAIAQTF. CDR3 DNA: TGTGCCAGCGGGTGGCAGGGGGCAATTGCGCAAACTTTT.

The chain's CDR3 is CASNIAGEAFF. The CDR3, as DNA: TGTGCCAGCAACATCGCAGGGGAAGCTTTCTTT. The rearrangement links TRBV12-3 or TRBV12-4 to TRBJ1-1, with D maybe TRBD1 (5 bases). V was shortened by 7 bases and J by 8 bases, with 11 bases between the two germline ends. This CDR3 contains 11 residues.

This clone was found a few times. The gene calls are TRBV7-2 and TRBJ2-7, with a possible D match to TRBD1 (6 bases). Germline CDR1 reads SGHTA; CDR2 reads FQGNSA. The CDR3 covers 14 residues. Trimming took 2 bases from V and 5 from J, leaving 13 bases between them. This CDR3 reads CASSLSPGVDEQYF. The CDR3 DNA reads TGTGCCAGCAGCTTATCCCCAGGGGTCGACGAGCAGTACTTC.

This rearrangement joins TRBV21-1 to TRBJ1-5; the table's D call of TRBD1 was not tested on the DNA. TRBV21-1 counts as a pseudogene. The CDR3 loop spans 18 amino acids. The CDR3 region is CASSKAEPGTGSNQPQHF. CDR3 coding DNA: TGTGCCAGCAGCAAAGCGGAACCCGGGACAGGTAGCAATCAGCCCCAGCATTTT.

The chain links TRBV30 to TRBJ2-7, with TRBD1 matching over 7 bases. This CDR3 comprises 13 residues. The V gene end was trimmed by 3 bases and the J gene end by 6 bases; junction bases not matched to a gene: 8. CDR1 is GTSNPN and CDR2 is SVGIG in the germline V gene (reference sequence). CDR3: CAWRFDTGAEQYF. CDR3 in DNA: TGTGCCTGGAGGTTCGATACAGGGGCCGAGCAGTACTTC.

CDR3 bases: TGCGCCAGCAGCCCCAGGGGAGTGGTTAGAGAGACCCAGTACTTC. This encodes CASSPRGVVRETQYF. The chain carries TRBV4-1 and TRBJ2-5; D perhaps matches TRBD1 (6 bases). Germline V gene data show CDR1 as MGHRA and CDR2 as YSYEKL. The germline V and J ends were trimmed by 4 bases and 4 bases, with 16 bases remaining between them. The CDR3 contains 15 residues.

In DNA form, the CDR3 reads TGTGCCAGCAGTGGCCGACACCGGGACAGAAAAGAGACCCAGTACTTC. This translates into CASSGRHRDRKETQYF. The chain employs TRBV6-1 and TRBJ2-5; 7 nucleotides agree with TRBD1. The CDR3 runs 16 residues. Trimming removed 4 bases from V and 3 bases from J; junction bases left unmatched: 11. Per germline, CDR1 MNHNS and CDR2 SASEGT.

V gene TRBV5-4 combines with J gene TRBJ2-7, with 7 bases lining up with TRBD2. V lost 1 base to trimming and J lost 3 bases; unmatched junction nucleotides: 7. Germline values: CDR1 SGHNT, CDR2 YYREEE (reference sequence). This CDR3 has 15 amino acids. In DNA form, the CDR3 reads TGTGCCAGCAGCTTGATGGGGGGGTCAAACTACGAGCAGTACTTC. This encodes CASSLMGGSNYEQYF. The whole variable domain, filled in from reference TRBV5-4 and TRBJ2-7, reads ETGVTQSPTHLIKTRGQQVTLRCSSQSGHNTVSWYQQALGQGPQFIFQYYREEENGRGNFPPRFSGLQFPNYSSELNVNALELDDSALYLCASSLMGGSNYEQYFGPGTRLTVT.

The rearrangement links TRBV3-1 (or the pseudogene TRBV3-2) to TRBJ2-7; 7 bases map to TRBD2. The CDR3 consists of 14 residues. The V segment lost 4 bases and the J segment 0 bases; nucleotides outside the gene matches: 3. Germline V gene data show CDR1 as LGHDT and CDR2 as YNNKEL (reference sequence). CDR3 protein: CASSPTGGSYEQYF. CDR3 coding DNA: TGTGCCAGCAGCCCGACGGGGGGCTCCTACGAGCAGTACTTC.

The CDR3 bases are TGTGCCAGCAGTTACGGTGGCCCTCCTGGGGCCAACGTCCTGACTTTC. Residues: CASSYGGPPGANVLTF. The V gene is TRBV6-5, the J gene TRBJ2-6; D ambiguous. The germline CDR1 and CDR2 sequences are MNHEY and SVGAGI. The CDR3 is made up of 16 amino acids. With 2 bases removed from V and 2 bases from J, the gap between germline ends came to 10 bases.

V and J are TRBV11-3 and TRBJ2-1; perhaps TRBD1 as D (5 bases). The CDR3 has 15 residues. Trimming shortened V by 5 bases and J by 1 base, and 12 bases separated the two germline ends. Germline V CDR1 and CDR2: SGHNT, YENEEA. In DNA, the CDR3 is TGTGCCAGCAGCCCAGAAGGGGTTTCCTACAATGAGCAGTTCTTC. The encoded protein is CASSPEGVSYNEQFF.

The genes are TRBV4-3 and TRBJ1-5, with a weak D call TRBD1 (6 bases). This CDR3 contains 15 residues. Germline V gene data show CDR1 as LGHNA and CDR2 as YSLEER. V lost 1 base and J 4 bases, leaving 11 bases between the germline ends. For the CDR3, the DNA is TGCGCCAGCAGCCAAGGCAGGGGCTGGAATCAGCCCCAGCATTTT. Encoded protein: CASSQGRGWNQPQHF.

A few counts support this clone. The chain joins TRBV6-5 to TRBJ1-2; D uncertain. Trimming removed 0 bases at V and 8 bases at J, with 13 bases between. Germline loops: CDR1 MNHEY, CDR2 SVGAGI. The CDR3 consists of 14 residues. CDR3 sequence reads: CASSYSNSARGYTF. CDR3 DNA sequence: TGTGCCAGCAGTTACTCGAACTCCGCGAGGGGCTACACCTTC.

This clone was recorded only once. The chain joins TRBV19 to TRBJ1-4, with D tentatively TRBD1 (6 bases). Trimming stripped 4 bases from V and 2 bases from J, with 14 bases between. The CDR3 is 16 amino acids. Per the germline V gene, CDR1 is LNHDA and CDR2 is SQIVND (reference sequence). This CDR3 is CASSTRGMGTNEKLFF. CDR3 bases: TGTGCCAGTAGTACGAGGGGGATGGGGACTAATGAAAAACTGTTTTTT.

V gene TRBV12-3 or TRBV12-4 combines with J gene TRBJ2-4; tentatively, D is TRBD1 (5 bases). CDR3 size: 13 residues. The germline V and J ends were trimmed by 5 bases and 6 bases, with 11 bases remaining between them. Here the CDR3 DNA reads TGTGCCAGCAGTCTCCGTAGGGGAAACATTCAGTACTTC. Protein: CASSLRRGNIQYF.

DNA for the CDR3: TGTGCCAGCAGTTACGGGACAGCGTCGTCCTACGAGCAGTACTTC. Encoded protein: CASSYGTASSYEQYF. The chain links TRBV5-4 to TRBJ2-7; 7 bases line up with TRBD1. Trimming cost V 5 bases and J 1 base; bases outside gene matches: 9. There are 15 residues in the CDR3. The germline gives CDR1 SGHNT, CDR2 YYREEE (reference sequence).

This clone showed up just a few times. This chain joins TRBV5-4 and TRBJ1-6, with 7 bases aligning to TRBD1. Germline V CDR1 and CDR2: SGHNT, YYREEE (reference sequence). This CDR3 comprises 14 residues. With V trimmed by 6 bases and J by 7 bases, 7 bases remained unmatched. In DNA form, the CDR3 reads TGTGCCAGCAATACCCCAGGGGGGAATTCACCCCTCCACTTT. It codes for CASNTPGGNSPLHF.

V gene TRBV4-2 combines with J gene TRBJ2-7; no reliable D call. The V and J ends lost 0 bases and 3 bases respectively, with 9 bases between them. The CDR3 is 14 residues long. Germline V gives CDR1 LGHNA, CDR2 YNFKEQ. For the CDR3, the DNA is TGTGCCAGCAGCCAAGATCATTCAGGCTACGAGCAGTACTTC. Translating gives CASSQDHSGYEQYF.

The chain recombines TRBV6-2 or TRBV6-3 with TRBJ2-3, with 7 bases matching TRBD2. The CDR3 is 15 residues long. The germline V gene has CDR1 MNHEY and CDR2 SVGEGT. The trim removed 4 bases at V and 2 bases at J, leaving 6 bases unmatched. CDR3 region: CASSWNGLVTDTQYF. Written as DNA, the CDR3 is TGTGCCAGCAGTTGGAACGGACTAGTCACAGATACGCAGTATTTT.

The rearrangement uses TRBV6-5 and TRBJ1-6, with D perhaps matching TRBD1 (6 bases). The ends were cut back, 7 bases at V and 7 bases at J, with 17 bases in the middle. This CDR3 contains 15 residues. Germline lookup yields CDR1 MNHEY and CDR2 SVGAGI. The CDR3 region has the DNA TGTGCCAGCAAGGGTATGATACAGGGAAATTCACCCCTCCACTTT. Translating gives CASKGMIQGNSPLHF.

The chain carries TRBV6-4 and TRBJ2-7; 9 positions match TRBD1. The CDR3 length is 14 residues. Germline V gene lookup returns CDR1 MRHNA and CDR2 SNTAGT. V lost 6 bases, J lost 4 bases, and 7 bases stayed unmatched. The CDR3 DNA is TGTGCCAGCAGCGGCGACAGGGGGAAGTACGAGCAGTACTTC. This sequence encodes CASSGDRGKYEQYF.

The chain joins TRBV15 to TRBJ2-1; TRBD2 is a possible D gene (5 bases). CDR1 and CDR2 from the germline V gene are LNHNV and YYDKDF (reference sequence). The CDR3 is made up of 17 amino acids. With 0 bases removed from V and 1 base from J, the gap between germline ends came to 13 bases. CDR3 bases: TGTGCCACCAGCAGAGATCTAGGCGGGCCTTCCTACAATGAGCAGTTCTTC. Translated: CATSRDLGGPSYNEQFF.

The rearrangement joins TRBV28 to TRBJ2-7; D is possibly TRBD2 (5 bases). This CDR3 has 11 residues. V was pared by 8 bases and J by 11 bases, with 16 bases between. Germline CDR1 is MDHEN and CDR2 is SYDVKM. The CDR3 region has the DNA TGTGCCAGCGGTGCGTACGAGGGAGAGTACTTC. This sequence encodes CASGAYEGEYF.

The chain recombines TRBV7-6 with TRBJ2-2; D not resolved. CDR1 is SGHVS, CDR2 FNYEAQ, per germline. Trimming cost V 5 bases and J 3 bases, with 13 bases left between them. The CDR3 runs 15 residues. CDR3 DNA sequence: TGTGCCAGCAGCCCCGCGATATGGTACACCGGGGAGCTGTTTTTT. Amino acids: CASSPAIWYTGELFF.

This chain connects TRBV5-1 to TRBJ2-2; TRBD2 aligns across 8 bases. The CDR3 runs to 13 residues. V lost 4 bases and J lost 8; bases outside the gene matches: 4. Germline assignment: CDR1 SGHRS and CDR2 YFSETQ. CDR3 coding DNA: TGCGCCAGCAGCCCGGGAGGGGCTGGGGAGCTGTTTTTT. Protein product: CASSPGGAGELFF.

The chain couples TRBV6-5 to TRBJ2-1; a weak D match, TRBD1 (6 bases). The CDR3 contains 14 residues. Germline CDR1 and CDR2: MNHEY and SVGAGI. Trimming cost V 5 bases and J 4 bases, with 12 bases left between them. DNA for the CDR3: TGTGCCAGCAGTCGGACAGCCTTTTACAATGAGCAGTTCTTC. Its protein product is CASSRTAFYNEQFF.

This chain joins TRBV4-3 and TRBJ2-1; 11 bases are shared with TRBD2. V dropped 4 bases and J dropped 0; count of bases not matched to a gene: 5. CDR3 size: 17 residues. CDR1 is LGHNA and CDR2 is YSLEER in the germline V gene. CDR3 residues: CASSLRLAGSSYNEQFF. The CDR3 region has the DNA TGCGCCAGCAGCCTTCGACTAGCGGGGAGCTCCTACAATGAGCAGTTCTTC.